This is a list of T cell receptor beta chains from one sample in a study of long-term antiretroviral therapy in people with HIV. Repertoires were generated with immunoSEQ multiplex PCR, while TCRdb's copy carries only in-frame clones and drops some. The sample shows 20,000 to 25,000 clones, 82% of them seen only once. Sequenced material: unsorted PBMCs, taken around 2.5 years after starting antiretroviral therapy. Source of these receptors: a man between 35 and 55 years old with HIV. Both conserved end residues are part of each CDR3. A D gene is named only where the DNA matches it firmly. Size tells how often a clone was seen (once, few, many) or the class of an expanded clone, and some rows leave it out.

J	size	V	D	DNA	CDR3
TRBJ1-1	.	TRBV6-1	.	TGTGCCAGCAGTGTCCAGGGGCTCAACACTGAAGCTTTCTTT	CASSVQGLNTEAFF
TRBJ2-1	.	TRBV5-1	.	TGCGCCAGCAGCTTGGGTCTGACTAACACAGGGAGCAATGAGCAGTTCTTC	CASSLGLTNTGSNEQFF
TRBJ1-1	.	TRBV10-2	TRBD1	TGCGCCAGTTCGGGACAGGATTACACTGAAGCTTTCTTT	CASSGQDYTEAFF
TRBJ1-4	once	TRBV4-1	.	TGCGCCAGCAGCCAAGATCACAGCTCTAATGAAAAACTGTTTTTT	CASSQDHSSNEKLFF
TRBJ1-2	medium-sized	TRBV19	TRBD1	TGTGCCACCACCAAACGGGACAGGGCGTCCAGTGATGGCTACACCTTC	CATTKRDRASSDGYTF
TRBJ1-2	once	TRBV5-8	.	TGTGCCAGCAGCTGGGGGGGAGTGAATTACGGCTACACCTTC	CASSWGGVNYGYTF
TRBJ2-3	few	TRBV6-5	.	TGTGCCAGCAGTGATCCAATGGCCCCAGATACGCAGTATTTT	CASSDPMAPDTQYF
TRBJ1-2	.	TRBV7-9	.	TGTGCCAGCAGCTTAGTCCAGATTTTCAACTATGGCTACACCTTC	CASSLVQIFNYGYTF
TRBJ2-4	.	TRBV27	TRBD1	TGTGCCAGCACCGCCGCGAGACAGGGGTCCCTAGCCAAAAACATTCAGTACTTC	CASTAARQGSLAKNIQYF
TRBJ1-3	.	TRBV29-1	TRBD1	TGCAGCGTTGAAACGGACAGGCAAATCTCTGGAAACACCATATATTTT	CSVETDRQISGNTIYF